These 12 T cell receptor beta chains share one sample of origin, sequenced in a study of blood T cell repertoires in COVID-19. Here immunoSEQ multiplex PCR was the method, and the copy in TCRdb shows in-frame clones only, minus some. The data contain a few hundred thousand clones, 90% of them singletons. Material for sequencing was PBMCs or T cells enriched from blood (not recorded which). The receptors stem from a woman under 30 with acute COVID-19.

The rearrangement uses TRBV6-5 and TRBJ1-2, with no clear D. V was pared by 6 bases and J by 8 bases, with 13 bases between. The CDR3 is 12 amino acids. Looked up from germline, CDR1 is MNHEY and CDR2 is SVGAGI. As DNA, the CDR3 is TGTGCCAGCAGCCGGGAGCAAGGCGGCTACACCTTC. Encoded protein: CASSREQGGYTF.

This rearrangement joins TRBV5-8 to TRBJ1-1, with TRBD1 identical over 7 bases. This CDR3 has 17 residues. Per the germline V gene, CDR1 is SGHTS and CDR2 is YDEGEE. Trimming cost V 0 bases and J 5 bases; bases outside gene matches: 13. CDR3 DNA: TGTGCCAGCAGCTTGGCGGGGACAGAAAACCCGGGAACTGAAGCTTTCTTT. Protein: CASSLAGTENPGTEAFF.

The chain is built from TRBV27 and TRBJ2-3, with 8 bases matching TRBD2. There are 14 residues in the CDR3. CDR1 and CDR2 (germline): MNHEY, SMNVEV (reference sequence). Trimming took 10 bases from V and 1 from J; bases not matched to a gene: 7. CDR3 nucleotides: TGTGCCACCGCGCTAGCGGGCGGCACAGATACGCAGTATTTT. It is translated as CATALAGGTDTQYF.

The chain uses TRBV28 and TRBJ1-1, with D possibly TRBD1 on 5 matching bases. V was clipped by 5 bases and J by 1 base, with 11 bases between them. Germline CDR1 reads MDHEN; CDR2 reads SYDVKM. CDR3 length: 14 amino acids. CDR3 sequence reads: CASSLRQQNTEAFF. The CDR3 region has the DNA TGTGCCAGCAGTCTAAGACAGCAGAACACTGAAGCTTTCTTT.

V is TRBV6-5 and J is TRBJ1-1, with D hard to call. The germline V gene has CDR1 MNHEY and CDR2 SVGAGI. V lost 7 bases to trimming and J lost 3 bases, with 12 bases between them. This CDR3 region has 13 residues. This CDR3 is CASTVLPDTEAFF. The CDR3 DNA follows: TGTGCCAGCACAGTGTTACCTGACACTGAAGCTTTCTTT.

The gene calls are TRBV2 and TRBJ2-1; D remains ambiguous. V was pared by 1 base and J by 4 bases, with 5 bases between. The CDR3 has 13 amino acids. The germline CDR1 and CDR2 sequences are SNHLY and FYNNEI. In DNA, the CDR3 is TGTGCCAGCAGTGAAGGTACTTACAATGAGCAGTTCTTC. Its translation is CASSEGTYNEQFF.

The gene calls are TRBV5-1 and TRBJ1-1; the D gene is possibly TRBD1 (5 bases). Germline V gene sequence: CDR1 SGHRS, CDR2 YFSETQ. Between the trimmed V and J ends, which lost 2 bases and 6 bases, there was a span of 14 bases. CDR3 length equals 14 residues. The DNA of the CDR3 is TGCGCCAGCAGCTTCCAGGGAGGGACGGCTGAAGCTTTCTTT. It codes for CASSFQGGTAEAFF.

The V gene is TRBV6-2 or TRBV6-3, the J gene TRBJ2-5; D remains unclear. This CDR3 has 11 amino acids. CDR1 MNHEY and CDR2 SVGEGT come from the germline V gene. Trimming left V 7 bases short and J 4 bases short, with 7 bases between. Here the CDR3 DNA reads TGTGCCAGCACCCCCGGAGAGACCCAGTACTTC. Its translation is CASTPGETQYF.

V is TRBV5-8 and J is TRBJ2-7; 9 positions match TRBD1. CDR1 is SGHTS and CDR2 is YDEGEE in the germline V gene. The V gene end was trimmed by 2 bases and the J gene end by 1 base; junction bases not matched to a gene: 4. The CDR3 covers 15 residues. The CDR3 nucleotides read TGTGCCAGCAGCTTCGCCGGACAGGGGTCCTACGAGCAGTACTTC. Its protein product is CASSFAGQGSYEQYF.

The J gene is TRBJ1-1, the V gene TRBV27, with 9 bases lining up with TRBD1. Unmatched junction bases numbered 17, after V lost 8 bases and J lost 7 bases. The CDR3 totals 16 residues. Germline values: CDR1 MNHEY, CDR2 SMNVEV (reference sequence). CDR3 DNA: TGTGCCAGCTCACCTCTCCAGACAGGGGGGATCCATGAAGCTTTCTTT. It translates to CASSPLQTGGIHEAFF.

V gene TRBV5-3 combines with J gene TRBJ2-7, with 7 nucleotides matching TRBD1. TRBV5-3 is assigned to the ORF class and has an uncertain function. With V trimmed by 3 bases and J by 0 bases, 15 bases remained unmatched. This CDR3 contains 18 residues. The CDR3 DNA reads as TGTGCCAGAAGCTCCTCCCGGTCTCCGGGACAGAGCTCCTACGAGCAGTACTTC. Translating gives CARSSSRSPGQSSYEQYF.

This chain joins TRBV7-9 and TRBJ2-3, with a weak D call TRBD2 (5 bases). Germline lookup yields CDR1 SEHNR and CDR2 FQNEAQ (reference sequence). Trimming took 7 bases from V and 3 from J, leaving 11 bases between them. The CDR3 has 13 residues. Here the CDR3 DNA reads TGTGCCAGCACCCGAGGAGGAACAGATACGCAGTATTTT. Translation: CASTRGGTDTQYF.